The next 10 T cell receptor beta chains were all read from a single sample in a study of cytomegalovirus exposure and HLA in healthy donors. PCR involved 60 Vbeta and 13 Jbeta primers. Clones were sequenced by immunoSEQ multiplex PCR, and TCRdb holds only the in-frame ones, with some missing. The table lists about 140,000 clones, 80% of them singletons, with less than 1.5% in the top ten. The sequenced sample consisted of PBMCs. Receptors were obtained from a female donor in good health and CMV-seronegative.

The chain uses TRBV6-1 and TRBJ2-7; 10 nucleotides line up with TRBD2. The germline CDR1 and CDR2 sequences are MNHNS and SASEGT. With 5 bases clipped from V and 2 bases from J, the junction kept 6 bases outside the gene matches. CDR3 length equals 15 residues. The CDR3 loop is CASSSGRAGTYEQYF. The CDR3 region has the DNA TGTGCCAGCAGTAGCGGGAGGGCCGGAACCTACGAGCAGTACTTC.

The V and J genes are TRBV7-9 and TRBJ2-3, with TRBD1 matching over 8 bases. In germline, CDR1 is SEHNR, CDR2 FQNEAQ (reference sequence). The length of the CDR3 is 15 residues. After removal of 0 bases from V and 3 bases from J, the junction contained 2 bases not matched to a gene. This CDR3 is CASSLAQGATDTQYF. The CDR3 DNA sequence: TGTGCCAGCAGCTTAGCCCAGGGGGCTACAGATACGCAGTATTTT.

Regarding this clone: Other DNA sequences in the same sample also yield this CDR3. The rearrangement joins TRBV18 to TRBJ1-1; no clear D gene. Trimming stripped 7 bases from V and 3 bases from J, with 6 bases between. This CDR3 has 11 amino acids. Germline V CDR1 and CDR2: KGHSH, LQKENI. The CDR3: CASLADTEAFF. The CDR3 region has the DNA TGTGCCAGCTTGGCCGACACTGAAGCTTTCTTT.

The chain carries TRBV28 and TRBJ2-1; 9 nucleotides align to TRBD2. This CDR3 has 15 amino acids. Germline CDR1 MDHEN, CDR2 SYDVKM. V dropped 6 bases and J dropped 1; count of bases not matched to a gene: 4. CDR3 nucleotides: TGTGCCAGCAGGTCTAGCGGGGCATCCTACAATGAGCAGTTCTTC. It encodes CASRSSGASYNEQFF.

The CDR3 DNA reads TGCGCCAGCACCCCGACAGGTTCGGGGTACGAGCAGTACTTC. Protein product: CASTPTGSGYEQYF. The rearrangement uses TRBV5-1 and TRBJ2-7; possible D gene TRBD1, 6 bases. The CDR3 consists of 14 residues. The V end was cut by 6 bases, the J end by 4 bases, with 17 bases between. Germline assignment: CDR1 SGHRS and CDR2 YFSETQ.

Only one count was recorded for this clone. The chain carries TRBV11-2 and TRBJ1-5; D is ambiguous. The germline V gene encodes CDR1 SGHAT and CDR2 FQNNGV. The V and J ends lost 1 base and 4 bases respectively, with 11 bases between them. This CDR3 is built from 15 residues. CDR3 nucleotide sequence: TGTGCCAGCAGCTTAGGGTCGTCGGGGAATCAGCCCCAGCATTTT. Its protein product is CASSLGSSGNQPQHF.

The V call is TRBV18, the J call TRBJ2-2, with D uncertain. V lost 5 bases to trimming and J lost 5 bases, with 9 bases between them. The CDR3 length is 13 residues. CDR1 is KGHSH, CDR2 LQKENI, per germline. In DNA form, the CDR3 reads TGTGCCAGCTCATCGACGGAGACCGGGGAGCTGTTTTTT. It specifies CASSSTETGELFF.

The V call is TRBV18, the J call TRBJ2-5, with 12 nucleotides matching TRBD2. The CDR3 length is 17 residues. Trimming at V came to 0 bases and at J to 1 base, leaving 3 bases not matched to a gene. Per the germline V gene, CDR1 is KGHSH and CDR2 is LQKENI. The CDR3 loop is CASSPPGLAGSQETQYF. The CDR3 nucleotides read TGTGCCAGCTCACCACCCGGACTAGCGGGATCCCAAGAGACCCAGTACTTC. Using reference TRBV18 and TRBJ2-5 for the parts outside the CDR3, the full variable domain is NAGVMQNPRHLVRRRGQEARLRCSPMKGHSHVYWYRQLPEEGLKFMVYLQKENIIDESGMPKERFSAEFPKEGPSILRIQQVVRGDSAAYFCASSPPGLAGSQETQYFGPGTRLLVL.

The gene calls are TRBV19 and TRBJ2-4; D is ambiguous. The CDR3 consists of 13 residues. V was trimmed by 1 base and J by 6 bases, leaving 7 bases between them. Germline V gives CDR1 LNHDA, CDR2 SQIVND (reference sequence). Here the CDR3 DNA reads TGTGCCAGTAGTATAGGCGGCAGAAACATTCAGTACTTC. Protein sequence: CASSIGGRNIQYF.

This chain connects TRBV14 to TRBJ2-2; 12 positions agree with TRBD2. The CDR3 is 15 residues long. V lost 6 bases and J lost 3; bases outside the gene matches: 2. CDR1 and CDR2 (germline): SGHDN, FVKESK. CDR3 sequence: CASRRTSGDTGELFF. In nucleotides, the CDR3 is TGTGCCAGCAGACGGACTAGCGGGGACACCGGGGAGCTGTTTTTT.